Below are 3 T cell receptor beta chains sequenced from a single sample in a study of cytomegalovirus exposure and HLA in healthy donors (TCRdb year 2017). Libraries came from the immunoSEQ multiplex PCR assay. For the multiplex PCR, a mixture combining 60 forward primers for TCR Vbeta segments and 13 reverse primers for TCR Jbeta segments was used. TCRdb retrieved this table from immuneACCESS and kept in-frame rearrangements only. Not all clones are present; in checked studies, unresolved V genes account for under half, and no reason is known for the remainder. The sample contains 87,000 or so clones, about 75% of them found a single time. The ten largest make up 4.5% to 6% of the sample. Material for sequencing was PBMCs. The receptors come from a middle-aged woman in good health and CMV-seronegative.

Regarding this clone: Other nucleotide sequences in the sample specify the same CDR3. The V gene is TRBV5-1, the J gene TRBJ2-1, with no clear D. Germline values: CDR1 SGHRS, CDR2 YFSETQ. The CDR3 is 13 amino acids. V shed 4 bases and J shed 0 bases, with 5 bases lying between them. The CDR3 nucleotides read TGCGCCAGCAGCCCTAGCTCCTACAATGAGCAGTTCTTC. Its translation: CASSPSSYNEQFF.

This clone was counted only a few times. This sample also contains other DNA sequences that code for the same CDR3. The CDR3 nucleotides are TGCAGCGTCCCAGGGGGTTATGGCTACACCTTC. It specifies CSVPGGYGYTF. The chain has TRBV29-1 and TRBJ1-2; 7 bases match TRBD1. The length of the CDR3 is 11 residues. With 6 bases clipped from V and 5 bases from J, the junction kept 3 bases outside the gene matches. The V gene's germline CDR1 is SQVTM and CDR2 ANQGSEA.

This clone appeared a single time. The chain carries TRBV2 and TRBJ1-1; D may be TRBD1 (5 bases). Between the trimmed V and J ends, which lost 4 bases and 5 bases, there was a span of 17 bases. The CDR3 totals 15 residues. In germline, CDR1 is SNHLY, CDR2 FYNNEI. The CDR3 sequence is CASSVSRSGGTEAFF. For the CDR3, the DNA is TGTGCCAGCAGTGTTAGCAGGTCCGGGGGGACTGAAGCTTTCTTT.